This is a list of T cell receptor beta chains from one sample in a study of cytomegalovirus exposure and HLA in healthy donors. The table came from immunoSEQ multiplex PCR; TCRdb's copy has only in-frame clones and leaves some out. The table includes some 200,000 clones, 75% to 90% detected once. The sample taken for sequencing was PBMCs. These receptors all come from a woman in her forties or fifties in good health and CMV-seropositive. Both conserved end residues are part of each CDR3. The D gene is left open where the match is weak. Expanded clones get a size class; other rows say once, few or many, or leave the size out.

V: TRBV7-3; size: .; J: TRBJ2-3; D: TRBD2; length: 16; CDR3: CASSPTSGGLADTQYF; DNA: TGTGCCAGCAGCCCGACTAGCGGGGGGTTAGCAGATACGCAGTATTTT
V: TRBV2; size: .; J: TRBJ2-5; D: .; length: 15; CDR3: CASSAGTKPQETQYF; DNA: TGTGCCAGCAGTGCCGGGACAAAACCCCAAGAGACCCAGTACTTC
V: TRBV7-2; size: .; J: TRBJ2-7; D: TRBD2; length: 16; CDR3: CASRGGAGGPLLEQYF; DNA: TGTGCCAGCAGAGGAGGGGCGGGGGGGCCTTTGCTCGAGCAGTACTTC
V: TRBV27; size: .; J: TRBJ2-4; D: TRBD2; length: 14; CDR3: CASGASGGAVLQYF; DNA: TGTGCCAGCGGGGCTAGCGGGGGGGCCGTGCTTCAGTACTTC
V: TRBV14; size: .; J: TRBJ1-4; D: .; length: 15; CDR3: CASSQVRGWNEKLFF; DNA: TGTGCCAGCAGCCAAGTAAGGGGATGGAATGAAAAACTGTTTTTT
V: TRBV11-3; size: .; J: TRBJ2-7; D: .; length: 12; CDR3: CASSLVLDEQYF; DNA: TGTGCCAGCAGCTTAGTACTTGACGAGCAGTACTTC
V: TRBV27; size: .; J: TRBJ2-7; D: .; length: 15; CDR3: CASSLWGQGGAEQYF; DNA: TGTGCCAGCAGTTTATGGGGGCAGGGTGGCGCCGAGCAGTACTTC
V: TRBV6-1; size: .; J: TRBJ2-5; D: TRBD2; length: 13; CDR3: CASRASGKETQYF; DNA: TGTGCCAGCAGGGCTAGCGGGAAAGAGACCCAGTACTTC
V: TRBV7-2; size: .; J: TRBJ2-5; D: .; length: 14; CDR3: CASSLQGVGETQYF; DNA: TGTGCCAGCTCCCTTCAAGGGGTTGGGGAGACCCAGTACTTC
V: TRBV29-1; size: .; J: TRBJ2-1; D: TRBD1; length: 14; CDR3: CSAHRGSAYNEQFF; DNA: TGCAGCGCTCACAGGGGGTCGGCTTACAATGAGCAGTTCTTC
V: TRBV10-1; size: .; J: TRBJ2-1; D: .; length: 16; CDR3: CASSGSGQVSYNEQFF; DNA: TGCGCCAGCAGTGGATCGGGACAAGTCTCCTACAATGAGCAGTTCTTC
V: TRBV6-5; size: .; J: TRBJ1-3; D: .; length: 13; CDR3: CASSYEAGNTIYF; DNA: TGTGCCAGCAGTTACGAAGCGGGAAACACCATATATTTT
V: TRBV6-1; size: .; J: TRBJ2-2; D: TRBD1; length: 17; CDR3: CASSEEGQGVSAGELFF; DNA: TGTGCCAGCAGTGAAGAAGGGCAGGGGGTATCGGCCGGGGAGCTGTTTTTT
V: TRBV9; size: .; J: TRBJ2-1; D: .; length: 15; CDR3: CASSVGGGYYNEQFF; DNA: TGTGCCAGCAGCGTAGGAGGCGGCTACTACAATGAGCAGTTCTTC
V: TRBV4-1; size: .; J: TRBJ1-5; D: .; length: 15; CDR3: CASSQDFEGDQPQHF; DNA: TGCGCCAGCAGCCAAGATTTCGAAGGGGATCAGCCCCAGCATTTT
V: TRBV15; size: .; J: TRBJ2-3; D: TRBD2; length: 13; CDR3: CATRKIAGDTQYF; DNA: TGTGCCACCAGAAAAATAGCGGGGGATACGCAGTATTTT
V: TRBV9; size: once; J: TRBJ1-3; D: TRBD1; length: 17; CDR3: CASSVGRGQGSGNTIYF; DNA: TGTGCCAGCAGCGTAGGGCGGGGACAGGGCTCTGGAAACACCATATATTTT
V: TRBV15; size: .; J: TRBJ2-5; D: TRBD2; length: 14; CDR3: CATSSRGGRETQYF; DNA: TGTGCCACCAGCAGCCGGGGGGGCCGTGAGACCCAGTACTTC
V: TRBV5-1; size: .; J: TRBJ2-2; D: .; length: 14; CDR3: CASSLATTRGELFF; DNA: TGCGCCAGCAGCTTGGCCACCACGAGGGGGGAGCTGTTTTTT
V: TRBV6-4; size: .; J: TRBJ2-3; D: TRBD2; length: 18; CDR3: CASSDPAGTSRRRDTQYF; DNA: TGTGCCAGCAGTGACCCCGCCGGGACTAGCCGGAGGCGGGATACGCAGTATTTT
V: TRBV7-9; size: .; J: TRBJ2-2; D: TRBD1; length: 16; CDR3: CASTSQGSWNTGELFF; DNA: TGTGCCAGCACCTCACAGGGGAGTTGGAACACCGGGGAGCTGTTTTTT
V: TRBV14; size: few; J: TRBJ1-2; D: .; length: 17; CDR3: CASSPRQEKYLGYGYTF; DNA: TGTGCCAGCAGCCCCCGACAGGAAAAATATCTAGGCTATGGCTACACCTTC
V: TRBV11-3; size: .; J: TRBJ1-2; D: .; length: 13; CDR3: CASSARIRGGYTF; DNA: TGTGCCAGCAGCGCCCGTATCAGGGGTGGCTACACCTTC
V: TRBV7-2; size: .; J: TRBJ2-1; D: TRBD2; length: 13; CDR3: CASSLARGGEQFF; DNA: TGTGCCAGCAGCTTAGCGCGGGGGGGTGAGCAGTTCTTC
V: TRBV6-1; size: .; J: TRBJ1-1; D: TRBD1; length: 16; CDR3: CASSAVGQGLGTEAFF; DNA: TGTGCCAGCAGTGCAGTGGGACAGGGTTTAGGCACTGAAGCTTTCTTT
V: TRBV9; size: .; J: TRBJ1-2; D: .; length: 14; CDR3: CASSTWGDPYGYTF; DNA: TGTGCCAGCAGCACCTGGGGAGACCCCTATGGCTACACCTTC
V: TRBV7-3; size: .; J: TRBJ1-3; D: .; length: 14; CDR3: CASSLGASGNTIYF; DNA: TGTGCCAGCAGCTTGGGGGCCTCGGGAAACACCATATATTTT
V: TRBV7-3; size: once; J: TRBJ1-1; D: .; length: 11; CDR3: CASSFQDEAFF; DNA: TGTGCCAGCAGCTTCCAGGATGAAGCTTTCTTT
V: TRBV7-3; size: .; J: TRBJ1-4; D: .; length: 16; CDR3: CASSQNSGHLNEKLFF; DNA: TGCGCCAGCAGCCAAAACTCGGGACACCTTAATGAAAAACTGTTTTTT
V: TRBV28; size: .; J: TRBJ1-2; D: .; length: 14; CDR3: CASSLGPGLGGYTF; DNA: TGTGCCAGCAGTTTGGGGCCAGGGCTGGGGGGCTACACCTTC
V: TRBV9; size: .; J: TRBJ1-5; D: .; length: 15; CDR3: CASSVGGGTGQPQHF; DNA: TGTGCCAGCAGCGTAGGTGGAGGGACCGGTCAGCCCCAGCATTTT
V: TRBV19; size: .; J: TRBJ1-5; D: .; length: 15; CDR3: CASSISGGGNQPQHF; DNA: TGTGCCAGTAGTATATCTGGGGGCGGAAATCAGCCCCAGCATTTT
V: TRBV12-5; size: .; J: TRBJ1-4; D: .; length: 16; CDR3: CASGHSSGVRFEKLFF; DNA: TGTGCTAGTGGTCACTCCTCGGGGGTCCGGTTTGAAAAACTGTTTTTT
V: TRBV7-8; size: .; J: TRBJ2-7; D: TRBD1; length: 15; CDR3: CASSSSRDSPYEQYF; DNA: TGTGCCAGCAGCTCCTCCCGGGACAGTCCCTACGAGCAGTACTTC
V: TRBV4-1; size: .; J: TRBJ1-6; D: .; length: 14; CDR3: CASSQGPGGSPLHF; DNA: TGCGCCAGCAGCCAGGGACCCGGGGGTTCACCCCTCCACTTT
V: TRBV7-2; size: .; J: TRBJ2-7; D: .; length: 16; CDR3: CASSLLAPREAYEQYF; DNA: TGTGCCAGCAGCCTTCTAGCCCCCCGTGAGGCCTACGAGCAGTACTTC
V: TRBV5-1; size: .; J: TRBJ1-1; D: .; length: 12; CDR3: CASSPEGARAFF; DNA: TGCGCCAGCAGCCCTGAAGGGGCGAGGGCTTTCTTT
V: TRBV11-2; size: .; J: TRBJ2-5; D: TRBD1; length: 13; CDR3: CASSTGVGETQYF; DNA: TGTGCCAGCAGCACAGGGGTTGGGGAGACCCAGTACTTC
V: TRBV2; size: .; J: TRBJ1-1; D: TRBD1; length: 15; CDR3: CASSQTRQGWTEAFF; DNA: TGTGCCAGCAGTCAGACCCGACAGGGGTGGACTGAAGCTTTCTTT
V: TRBV30; size: .; J: TRBJ2-1; D: TRBD2; length: 15; CDR3: CAWWYESGGYNEQFF; DNA: TGTGCCTGGTGGTATGAGTCGGGGGGGTACAATGAGCAGTTCTTC
V: TRBV7-2; size: .; J: TRBJ2-7; D: .; length: 15; CDR3: CASSRRYSGTYEQYF; DNA: TGTGCCAGCAGCCGTAGATATAGCGGAACCTACGAGCAGTACTTC